The clone carrying this T cell receptor (beta chain) was counted many times. What it binds is unknown. With a J-beta primer mix and a sample-barcoded 5' primer, a second PCR ran about 6 to 11 cycles. Each CDR3 protein gets one entry after TCRdb re-called the 5' RACE reads with MiXCR. Of more than 500,000 distinct CDR3 sequences detected, 27% appear once; the ten largest clones hold approximately 3.6%. These data are taken from a study of blood T cells in healthy people across ages. Study-level points and caveats: The recorded TCR beta diversity per million T cells decreased in a roughly linear manner with age. CMV status of donors was unknown, possibly confounding expanded clonotype changes. Across samples, TCR beta diversity tracked strongly with naive T cell percentage.

CDR1 is DFQATT and CDR2 is SNEGSKA in the germline V gene (reference sequence). This CDR3 has 16 residues. Trimming at V came to 1 base and at J to 2 bases, leaving 10 bases not matched to a gene. These data also featured in a second study, about T cells of mothers and their children. That work states: In this cohort, donors were three healthy Caucasian mothers plus their six children.

The receptor's source is a boy younger than 10 in good health. The material sequenced was blood. The rearrangement joins TRBV20-1 to TRBJ2-7, with 8 positions matching TRBD1. The CDR3 loop reads CSARGPTGARPYEQYF. In DNA, the CDR3 is TGCAGTGCTAGAGGGCCGACAGGGGCCCGACCCTACGAGCAGTACTTC.